The next 3 T cell receptor beta chains were all read from a single sample in a study of CD8+CD57+ T cells in acquired aplastic anemia. Profiling that covered TCR beta VDJ and CDR3 relied on genomic DNA as its template. One entry per CDR3 protein results from TCRdb running MiXCR on the reads. This sample has some 120,000 distinct CDR3 sequences, with around 48% found just once. The material sequenced was sorted CD4+, CD8+, or CD8+CD57+ T cells (not recorded which) from PBMCs. These receptors all stem from a human donor in good health, serving as a control.

The chain joins TRBV24-1 to TRBJ2-3; D is possibly TRBD1 (6 bases). CDR1 is KGHDR, CDR2 SFDVKD, per germline. The CDR3 is 13 residues long. V was pared by 4 bases and J by 10 bases, with 14 bases between. The CDR3 here is CATSEVQGQAQYF. The CDR3 nucleotides read TGTGCCACCAGTGAAGTGCAGGGGCAGGCGCAGTATTTT.

This clonotype was seen many times. Written as DNA, the CDR3 is TGTGCCAGCAGTTTAGGGTGGGGGACAGGGTCAAGCTACACCTTC. Translating gives CASSLGWGTGSSYTF. The rearrangement links TRBV12-3 or TRBV12-4 to TRBJ1-2; TRBD1 matches at 9 bases. J gave up 9 bases and V 1 base, and 9 bases lay outside the gene matches. The CDR3 has 15 residues.

The chain is built from TRBV2 and TRBJ2-7, with D perhaps TRBD1 (5 bases). The CDR3 consists of 12 residues. V was pared by 8 bases and J by 3 bases, with 11 bases between. Germline V gene data show CDR1 as SNHLY and CDR2 as FYNNEI. CDR3 sequence: CASFQDIYEQYF. CDR3 bases: TGTGCCAGCTTCCAGGACATCTACGAGCAGTACTTC.